The 17 T cell receptor beta chains below all came from one sample that was sequenced in a study of cytomegalovirus exposure and HLA in healthy donors. Primers included in the PCR were 60 Vbeta and 13 Jbeta primers. Produced via immunoSEQ multiplex PCR; TCRdb's table is partial and in-frame only. The table includes roughly 62,000 clones, 70% to 75% detected once. Sequencing used PBMCs. The origin of the receptors is a woman under 40 in good health and CMV-seronegative.

The CDR3 DNA is TGTGCCTGGACCTTTGGCGGACAGCCATACGAGCAGTACGTC. Residues: CAWTFGGQPYEQYV. The rearrangement uses TRBV30 and TRBJ2-7; TRBD1 might be the D (6 bases). Trimming removed 4 bases from V and 4 bases from J, with 17 bases in between. Germline lookup yields CDR1 GTSNPN and CDR2 SVGIG (reference sequence). The CDR3 extends over 14 amino acids.

The V call is TRBV27, the J call TRBJ1-3; D not resolved. Germline V CDR1 and CDR2: MNHEY, SMNVEV (reference sequence). V dropped 4 bases and J dropped 0 bases, with 13 bases sitting between them. The CDR3 is made up of 16 amino acids. The CDR3 DNA sequence: TGTGCCAGCAGTTCCAGGTCGGGGTACTCTGGAAACACCATATATTTT. This translates into CASSSRSGYSGNTIYF.

This CDR3 reads CASSLTGDYGNTEAFF. CDR3 DNA sequence: TGCGCCAGCAGCTTAACAGGGGATTACGGGAACACTGAAGCTTTCTTT. The chain couples TRBV5-1 to TRBJ1-1, with 7 bases matching TRBD1. CDR1 is SGHRS and CDR2 is YFSETQ in the germline V gene. This CDR3 has 16 amino acids. V lost 2 bases, J lost 1 base, and 8 bases stayed unmatched.

The rearrangement joins TRBV5-1 to TRBJ2-7, with 7 bases aligning to TRBD1. V was pared by 0 bases and J by 6 bases, with 6 bases of the junction left unmatched. This CDR3 is 14 amino acids long. Germline lookup yields CDR1 SGHRS and CDR2 YFSETQ. CDR3 residues: CASSLEQGRAEQYF. CDR3 bases: TGCGCCAGCAGCTTGGAACAGGGGCGGGCCGAGCAGTACTTC.

This chain uses TRBV18 with TRBJ2-7; maybe TRBD1 (6 bases). Trimming left V 3 bases short and J 6 bases short, with 9 bases between. Germline V gives CDR1 KGHSH, CDR2 LQKENI. The CDR3 has 12 amino acids. CDR3 sequence reads: CASSPLGGEQYF. CDR3 nucleotide sequence: TGTGCCAGCTCACCGTTAGGGGGCGAGCAGTACTTC.

This sequence joins TRBV2 and TRBJ2-7, with D uncertain. The CDR3 has 12 residues. Germline-derived CDR1 and CDR2 are SNHLY and FYNNEI. The CDR3 reads CASSGAGDHMEV. CDR3 sequence (DNA): TGTGCCAGCAGTGGGGCAGGCGACCACATGGAAGTC.

This clone was observed a few times. J is TRBJ2-1 and V is TRBV27; D might be TRBD1 (5 bases). V was trimmed by 2 bases and J by 10 bases, leaving 15 bases between them. Germline V lookup: CDR1 MNHEY, CDR2 SMNVEV (reference sequence). The CDR3 spans 14 residues. CDR3 region: CASSLEPRAGEQFF. As DNA, the CDR3 is TGTGCCAGCAGTTTAGAGCCTAGGGCAGGGGAGCAGTTCTTC.

The V gene is TRBV27, the J gene TRBJ2-7; D remains unclear. The CDR3 is 13 residues long. Trimming left V 2 bases short and J 3 bases short, with 8 bases between. The germline gives CDR1 MNHEY, CDR2 SMNVEV (reference sequence). The CDR3 loop reads CASSLGLDYEQYV. In DNA, the CDR3 is TGTGCCAGCAGTTTAGGGCTAGACTACGAGCAGTACGTC.

The V call is TRBV7-9, the J call TRBJ2-7; perhaps TRBD2 as D (5 bases). From germline, CDR1 is SEHNR and CDR2 FQNEAQ (reference sequence). This CDR3 is 17 amino acids long. The V gene lost 0 bases and the J gene lost 0 bases, with 15 bases spanning the gap. The CDR3 DNA reads as TGTGCCAGCAGCTTAGCGCAGTGGGCGGGCTCCTCCTACGAGCAGTACTTC. The encoded protein is CASSLAQWAGSSYEQYF.

V and J are TRBV2 and TRBJ2-1, with 7 bases aligning to TRBD2. CDR3 length: 11 residues. V gave up 6 bases and J gave up 14 bases; unmatched junction bases: 7. The V gene's germline CDR1 is SNHLY and CDR2 FYNNEI. The CDR3 DNA sequence: TGTGCCAGCAGCGATGGACTAGATAAGTTCTTC. Encoded protein: CASSDGLDKFF.

The chain combines TRBV18 with TRBJ2-1; TRBD2 might be the D (5 bases). Deletions cut 3 bases from V and 9 bases from J, with 15 bases between. The CDR3 spans 14 residues. Germline V lookup: CDR1 KGHSH, CDR2 LQKENI. The CDR3 DNA follows: TGTGCCAGCTCACCTGCCCGGCCTCGGGGTGAGCAGTTCTTC. This gives the protein CASSPARPRGEQFF.

The genes are TRBV27 and TRBJ2-5; no definite D call. The tail of the sequence fits TRBJ2-7 better, so the J call may be wrong. CDR3 length: 17 residues. The germline CDR1 and CDR2 sequences are MNHEY and SMNVEV (reference sequence). The CDR3, as DNA: TGTGCCAGCAGTTTATTATCCTGGAGCCTACTATCTTCCGAGCAGTACTTC. Its protein product is CASSLLSWSLLSSEQYF.

This sequence joins TRBV6-5 and TRBJ2-7, with 8 bases fitting TRBD2. Germline V gives CDR1 MNHEY, CDR2 SVGAGI. This CDR3 comprises 13 residues. V lost 5 bases and J lost 6; bases outside the gene matches: 6. This CDR3 is CASSRRRGGEQYV. As DNA, the CDR3 is TGTGCCAGCAGTCGAAGACGGGGGGGCGAGCAGTACGTC.

The V gene is TRBV4-1, the J gene TRBJ1-2, with TRBD1 identical over 9 bases. There are 15 residues in the CDR3. The trim removed 3 bases at V and 5 bases at J, leaving 7 bases unmatched. Germline CDR1 and CDR2: MGHRA and YSYEKL. The CDR3 DNA reads TGCGCCAGCAGCCACGGGACAGGGCTTGGATATGGCTACACCTTC. It codes for CASSHGTGLGYGYTF.

The chain recombines TRBV5-1 with TRBJ1-1; 7 bases agree with TRBD1. Unmatched junction bases numbered 8, after V lost 4 bases and J lost 5 bases. The CDR3 totals 14 residues. In germline, CDR1 is SGHRS, CDR2 YFSETQ. The CDR3 DNA reads as TGCGCCAGCAGCGGGATCGACAGGGATACTGAAGCTTTCTTT. Its translation is CASSGIDRDTEAFF.

Only a few counts were recorded for this clone. The chain has TRBV2 and TRBJ1-5; a possible D gene is TRBD1 (5 bases). CDR1 and CDR2 (germline): SNHLY, FYNNEI. V was cut by 6 bases and J by 1 base, with 10 bases left in between. The length of the CDR3 is 14 residues. CDR3 loop: CASRKRGSNQPQHF. As DNA, the CDR3 is TGTGCCAGCAGGAAACGGGGGAGCAATCAGCCCCAGCATTTT.

V and J are TRBV28 and TRBJ1-3; 7 nucleotides match TRBD1. V trimming: 5 bases; J trimming: 0 bases; junction bases outside the gene matches: 7. The CDR3 extends over 16 amino acids. CDR1 and CDR2 from the germline V gene are MDHEN and SYDVKM. The CDR3 sequence: CASSPPGQYSGNTIYF. The CDR3 DNA sequence: TGTGCCAGCAGTCCCCCGGGACAGTACTCTGGAAACACCATATATTTT. The full variable domain, with the rest looked up from reference TRBV28 and TRBJ1-3, is DVKVTQSSRYLVKRTGEKVFLECVQDMDHENMFWYRQDPGLGLRLIYFSYDVKMKEKGDIPEGYSVSREKKERFSLILESASTNQTSMYLCASSPPGQYSGNTIYFGEGSWLTVV.